This T cell receptor beta chain was found in a study of T cell repertoires in cytomegalovirus infection. On the study more broadly: Used in the study were CMV epitopes, some recently identified and HLA-C-restricted, others well-studied and HLA-B-restricted. Both CMV infection and a matching HLA type were indicated by public TCR beta signatures. Whole-study findings and limits: Summed frequency of public TCR beta families distinguished CMV carriers with the relevant HLA.

TCRdb itself ran the reads through MiXCR, one entry per CDR3 protein. Among some 940,000 distinct CDR3 sequences, approximately 31% were seen once, and the ten largest hold 13%. This clonotype has more than one count but fewer than ten. Its antigen is undetermined. CDR3 size: 16 residues. The junction had 6 bases not matched to a gene; V was cut back by 5 bases and J by 0 bases. From germline, CDR1 is SGHTA and CDR2 FQGNSA. The sequence was obtained from a human donor in good health (CMV status not recorded). Some clones in this sample may be carry-over from other donors' samples. Sequencing was performed on cultured CD8+ T cells from PBMCs, taken from culture after CMV antigen stimulation. The gene calls are TRBV7-2 and TRBJ2-1; 8 positions agree with TRBD2. CDR3 protein: CASSPSGPSSYNEQFF. The CDR3 DNA follows: TGTGCCAGCAGCCCTAGCGGGCCGAGCTCCTACAATGAGCAGTTCTTC.